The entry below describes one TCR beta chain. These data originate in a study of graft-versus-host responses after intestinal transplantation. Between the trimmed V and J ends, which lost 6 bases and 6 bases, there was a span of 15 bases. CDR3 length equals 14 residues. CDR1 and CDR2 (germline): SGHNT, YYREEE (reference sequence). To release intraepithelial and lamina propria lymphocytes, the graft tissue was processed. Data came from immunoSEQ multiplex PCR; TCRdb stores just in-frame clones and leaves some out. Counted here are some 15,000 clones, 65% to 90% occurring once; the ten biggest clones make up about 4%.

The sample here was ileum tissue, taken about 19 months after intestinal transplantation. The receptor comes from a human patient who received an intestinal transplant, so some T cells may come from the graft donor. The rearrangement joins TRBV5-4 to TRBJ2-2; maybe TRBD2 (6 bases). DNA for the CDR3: TGTGCCAGCACAACTAGCAGTGGGGCCGGGGAGCTGTTTTTT. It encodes CASTTSSGAGELFF.